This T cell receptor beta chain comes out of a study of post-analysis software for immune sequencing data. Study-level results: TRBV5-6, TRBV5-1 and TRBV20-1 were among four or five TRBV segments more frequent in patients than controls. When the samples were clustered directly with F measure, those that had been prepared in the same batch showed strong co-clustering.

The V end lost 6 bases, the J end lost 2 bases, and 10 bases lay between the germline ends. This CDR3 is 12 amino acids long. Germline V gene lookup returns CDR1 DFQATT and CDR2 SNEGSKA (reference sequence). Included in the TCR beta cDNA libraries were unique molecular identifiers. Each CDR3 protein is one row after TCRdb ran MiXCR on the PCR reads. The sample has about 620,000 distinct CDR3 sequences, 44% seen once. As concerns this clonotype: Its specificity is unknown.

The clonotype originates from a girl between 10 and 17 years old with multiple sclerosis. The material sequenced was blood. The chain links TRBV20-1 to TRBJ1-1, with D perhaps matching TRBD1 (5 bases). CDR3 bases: TGCAGTGCGAGGGACGGTAACACTGAAGCTTTCTTT. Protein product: CSARDGNTEAFF.